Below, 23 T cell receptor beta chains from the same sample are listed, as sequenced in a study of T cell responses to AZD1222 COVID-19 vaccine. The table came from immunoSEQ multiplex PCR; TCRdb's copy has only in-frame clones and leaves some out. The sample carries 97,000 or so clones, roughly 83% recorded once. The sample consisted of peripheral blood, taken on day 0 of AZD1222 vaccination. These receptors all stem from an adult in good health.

CDR3 coding DNA: TGTGCCAGCAGCGTAGATGCCACCTTGAACACTGAAGCTTTCTTT. This codes for CASSVDATLNTEAFF. The V and J genes are TRBV9 and TRBJ1-1; D not resolved. The germline CDR1 and CDR2 sequences are SGDLS and YYNGEE. Trimming removed 0 bases from V and 0 bases from J, with 9 bases in between. The CDR3 covers 15 residues.

The CDR3 DNA sequence: TGTGCCACCAGCAGTGGGAGCTACAATCAGCCCCAGCATTTT. It translates to CATSSGSYNQPQHF. V usage is TRBV15 and J usage is TRBJ1-5; D not certain. V lost 3 bases and J 3 bases, leaving 9 bases between the germline ends. The germline V gene encodes CDR1 LNHNV and CDR2 YYDKDF (reference sequence). The CDR3 runs to 14 residues.

CDR3 coding DNA: TGTGCCAGCAGCTTAAATGGACAGGGCGAGGACACTGAAGCTTTCTTT. Translating it yields CASSLNGQGEDTEAFF. This rearrangement joins TRBV7-9 to TRBJ1-1; 8 bases match TRBD1. Germline CDR1 reads SEHNR; CDR2 reads FQNEAQ (reference sequence). Unmatched junction bases numbered 8, after V lost 2 bases and J lost 3 bases. The CDR3 spans 16 residues.

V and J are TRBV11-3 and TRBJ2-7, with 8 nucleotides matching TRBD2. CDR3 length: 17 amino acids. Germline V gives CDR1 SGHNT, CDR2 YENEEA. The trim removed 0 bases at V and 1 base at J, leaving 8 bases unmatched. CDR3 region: CASSLDQYGGRSYEQYF. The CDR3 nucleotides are TGTGCCAGCAGCTTAGATCAATATGGCGGGAGGTCCTACGAGCAGTACTTC.

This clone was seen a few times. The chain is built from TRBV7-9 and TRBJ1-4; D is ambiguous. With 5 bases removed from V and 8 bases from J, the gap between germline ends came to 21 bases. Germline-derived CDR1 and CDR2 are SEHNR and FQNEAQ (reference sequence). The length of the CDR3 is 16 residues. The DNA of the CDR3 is TGTGCCAGCAGCCCCCTCCACCTCTCGGCCGGGGAAAAACTGTTTTTT. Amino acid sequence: CASSPLHLSAGEKLFF.

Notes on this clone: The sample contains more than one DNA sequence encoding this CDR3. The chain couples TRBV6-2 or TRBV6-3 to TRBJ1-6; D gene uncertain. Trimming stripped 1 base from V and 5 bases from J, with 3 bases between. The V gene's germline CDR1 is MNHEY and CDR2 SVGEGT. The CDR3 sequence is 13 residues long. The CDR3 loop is CASSYWDNSPLHF. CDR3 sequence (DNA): TGTGCCAGCAGTTACTGGGATAATTCACCCCTCCACTTT.

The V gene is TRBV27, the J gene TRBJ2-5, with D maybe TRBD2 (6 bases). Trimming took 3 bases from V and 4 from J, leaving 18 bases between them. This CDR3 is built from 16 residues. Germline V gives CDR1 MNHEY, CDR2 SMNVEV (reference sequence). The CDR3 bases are TGTGCCAGCAGTTTGGGTGCGGGATCGGGTGGAGAGACCCAGTACTTC. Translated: CASSLGAGSGGETQYF.

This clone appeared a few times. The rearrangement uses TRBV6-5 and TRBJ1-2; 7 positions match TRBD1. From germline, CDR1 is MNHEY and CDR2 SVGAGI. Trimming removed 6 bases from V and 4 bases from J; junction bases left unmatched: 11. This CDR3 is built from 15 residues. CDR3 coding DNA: TGTGCCAGCAGGATAGGGTCGCAGGGGGTCTATGGCTACACCTTC. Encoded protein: CASRIGSQGVYGYTF.

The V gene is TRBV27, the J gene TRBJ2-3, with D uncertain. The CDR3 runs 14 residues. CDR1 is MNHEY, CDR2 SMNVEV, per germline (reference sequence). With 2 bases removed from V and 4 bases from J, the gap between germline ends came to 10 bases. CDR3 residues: CASSLRRGPDTQYF. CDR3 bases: TGTGCCAGCAGTTTAAGGCGTGGGCCAGATACGCAGTATTTT.

CDR3 in amino acids: CASSLEGDRGNEKLFF. The CDR3 bases are TGCGCCAGCAGCTTGGAGGGGGACAGGGGCAATGAAAAACTGTTTTTT. This sequence joins TRBV5-1 and TRBJ1-4; TRBD1 agrees at 10 bases. In germline, CDR1 is SGHRS, CDR2 YFSETQ. The CDR3 consists of 16 residues. The trim removed 0 bases at V and 5 bases at J, leaving 4 bases unmatched.

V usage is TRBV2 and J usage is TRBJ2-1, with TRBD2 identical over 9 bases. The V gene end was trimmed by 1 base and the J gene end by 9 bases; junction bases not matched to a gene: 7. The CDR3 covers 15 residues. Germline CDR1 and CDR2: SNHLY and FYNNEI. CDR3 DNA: TGTGCCAGCAGTGAAGGACTAGCGGCCGACGGTGAGCAGTTCTTC. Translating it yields CASSEGLAADGEQFF.

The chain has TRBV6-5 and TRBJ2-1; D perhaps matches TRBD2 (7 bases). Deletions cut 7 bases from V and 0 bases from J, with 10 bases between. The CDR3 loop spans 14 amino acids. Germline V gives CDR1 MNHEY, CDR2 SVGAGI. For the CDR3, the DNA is TGTGCCAGCAAGGGGGGGGACTCCTACAATGAGCAGTTCTTC. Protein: CASKGGDSYNEQFF.

This CDR3 reads CASSLQAKNTGELFF. CDR3 coding DNA: TGTGCCAGCAGCTTACAAGCGAAGAACACCGGGGAGCTGTTTTTT. The rearrangement uses TRBV11-3 and TRBJ2-2; D not resolved. CDR1 SGHNT and CDR2 YENEEA come from the germline V gene. V dropped 2 bases and J dropped 1 base, with 8 bases sitting between them. CDR3 length: 15 amino acids.

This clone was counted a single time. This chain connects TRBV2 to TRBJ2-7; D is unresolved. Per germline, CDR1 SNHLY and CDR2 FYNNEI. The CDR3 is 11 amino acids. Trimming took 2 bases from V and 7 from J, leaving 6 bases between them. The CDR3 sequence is CASSEWVEQYF. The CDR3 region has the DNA TGTGCCAGCAGTGAATGGGTGGAGCAGTACTTC.

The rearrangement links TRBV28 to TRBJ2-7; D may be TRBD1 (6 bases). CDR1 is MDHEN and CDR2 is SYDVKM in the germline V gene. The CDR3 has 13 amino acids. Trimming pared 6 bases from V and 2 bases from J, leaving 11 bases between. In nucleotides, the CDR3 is TGTGCCAGCAGGGTGGACAGCGCCTACGAGCAGTACTTC. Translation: CASRVDSAYEQYF.

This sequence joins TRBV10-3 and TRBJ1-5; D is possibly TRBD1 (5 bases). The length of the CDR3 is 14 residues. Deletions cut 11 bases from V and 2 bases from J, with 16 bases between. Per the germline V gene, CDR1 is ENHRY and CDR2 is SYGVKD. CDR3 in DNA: TGTGCCGTGGGGCAGACAGAGGGCAATCAGCCCCAGCATTTT. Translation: CAVGQTEGNQPQHF.

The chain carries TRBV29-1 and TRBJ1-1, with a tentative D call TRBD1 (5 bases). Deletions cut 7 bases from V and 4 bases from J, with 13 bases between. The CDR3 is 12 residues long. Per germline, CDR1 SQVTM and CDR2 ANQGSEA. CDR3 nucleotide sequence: TGCAGCGCGACTGAGGGGATCACTGAAGCTTTCTTT. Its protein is CSATEGITEAFF.

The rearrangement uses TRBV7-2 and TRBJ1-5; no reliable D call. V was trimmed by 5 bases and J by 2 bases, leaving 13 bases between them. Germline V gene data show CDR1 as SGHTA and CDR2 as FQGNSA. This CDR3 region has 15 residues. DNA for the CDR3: TGTGCCAGCAGCCTAGTGTGGCAGGGCAATCAGCCCCAGCATTTT. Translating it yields CASSLVWQGNQPQHF.

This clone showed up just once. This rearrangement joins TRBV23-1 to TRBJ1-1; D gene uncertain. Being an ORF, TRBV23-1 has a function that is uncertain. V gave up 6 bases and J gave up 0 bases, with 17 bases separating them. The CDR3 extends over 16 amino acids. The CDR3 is CASRLPPTGMNTEAFF. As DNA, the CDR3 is TGCGCCAGCAGACTGCCGCCGACGGGGATGAACACTGAAGCTTTCTTT.

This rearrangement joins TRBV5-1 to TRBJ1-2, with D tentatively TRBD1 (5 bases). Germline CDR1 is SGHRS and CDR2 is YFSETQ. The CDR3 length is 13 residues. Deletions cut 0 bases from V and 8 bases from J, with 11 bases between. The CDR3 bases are TGCGCCAGCAGCTTGGATTGGGGGGAAGGCTACACCTTC. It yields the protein CASSLDWGEGYTF.

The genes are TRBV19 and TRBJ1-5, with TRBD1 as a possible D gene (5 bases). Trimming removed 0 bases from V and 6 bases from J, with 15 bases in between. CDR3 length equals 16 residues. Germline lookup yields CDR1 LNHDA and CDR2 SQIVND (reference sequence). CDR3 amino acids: CASSIEIGGGAQPQHF. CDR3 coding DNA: TGTGCCAGTAGTATAGAGATTGGTGGGGGTGCTCAGCCCCAGCATTTT.

CDR3 sequence reads: CASSPSYRDYEQYF. The DNA for the CDR3 is TGTGCCAGCTCACCATCATACAGAGATTACGAGCAGTACTTC. The chain couples TRBV18 to TRBJ2-7; D remains unclear. Germline V gene lookup returns CDR1 KGHSH and CDR2 LQKENI. This CDR3 has 14 amino acids. With 2 bases removed from V and 4 bases from J, the gap between germline ends came to 12 bases. The whole variable domain, remainder taken from reference TRBV18 and TRBJ2-7, is NAGVMQNPRHLVRRRGQEARLRCSPMKGHSHVYWYRQLPEEGLKFMVYLQKENIIDESGMPKERFSAEFPKEGPSILRIQQVVRGDSAAYFCASSPSYRDYEQYFGPGTRLTVT.

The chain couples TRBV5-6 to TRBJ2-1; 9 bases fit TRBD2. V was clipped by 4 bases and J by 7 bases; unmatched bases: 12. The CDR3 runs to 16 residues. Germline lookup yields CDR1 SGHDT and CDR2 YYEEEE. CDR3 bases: TGTGCCAGCAGCCCCGTACGGACTAGCGTCTTAAATGAGCAGTTCTTC. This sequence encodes CASSPVRTSVLNEQFF.